These T cell receptor beta chains were read from a single sample in a study of control samples from healthy donors and cancer patients. TCRdb keeps only in-frame clones here, not all; method: immunoSEQ multiplex PCR. The data contain some 58,000 clones, 87% of them seen just once; the ten biggest clones take up about 12%. The sample comprised PBMCs. Receptors originate from an older woman with lung cancer. CDR3s include the opening cysteine and the closing phenylalanine or tryptophan. D genes are given only for firm matches. A clone size is listed for some rows: how often the clone was seen (once, few, many), or a class if it is expanded.

TRBV3-1/TRBV3-2	-	-	TRBJ2-3	TGTGCCAGCAGCCTAATTTCGGGACAAGGGGAAGATACGCAGTATTTT	CASSLISGQGEDTQYF
TRBV7-9	-	-	TRBJ1-4	TGTGCCAGCAGCTTCAACAGGCAGGATAAACTGTTTTTT	CASSFNRQDKLFF
TRBV11-2	-	TRBD1	TRBJ1-2	TGTGCCAGCAGCGCGACCCGGACAGGGGATGGCTACACCTTC	CASSATRTGDGYTF
TRBV19	-	TRBD1	TRBJ1-2	TGTGCCAGTAGTATAGACGGGACAGTCCTTAACTATGGCTACACCTTC	CASSIDGTVLNYGYTF
TRBV2	-	-	TRBJ2-2	TGTGCCAGCAGTGAAGCGCTACTTCAAGTAAGGAAACTGTTTTTT	CASSEALLQVRKLFF
TRBV28	once	-	TRBJ2-7	TGTGCCAGCAGTCGTCCCAGGGGGGCCTACGAGCAGTACTTC	CASSRPRGAYEQYF
TRBV5-1	-	-	TRBJ2-3	TGCGCCAGCAGCTTCTACCCAGATACGCAGTATTTT	CASSFYPDTQYF
TRBV27	-	-	TRBJ1-1	TGTGCCAGCAGTTTATTCAGCCGGGACCTAAGACTTGACACTGAAGCTTTCTTT	CASSLFSRDLRLDTEAFF
TRBV18	few	TRBD1	TRBJ2-3	TGTGCCAGCTCACCTCCGGGACAGGGGTCTGATACGCAGTATTTT	CASSPPGQGSDTQYF
TRBV28	-	-	TRBJ2-3	TGTGCCAGCATCACCCCTGGCACAGATACGCAGTATTTT	CASITPGTDTQYF